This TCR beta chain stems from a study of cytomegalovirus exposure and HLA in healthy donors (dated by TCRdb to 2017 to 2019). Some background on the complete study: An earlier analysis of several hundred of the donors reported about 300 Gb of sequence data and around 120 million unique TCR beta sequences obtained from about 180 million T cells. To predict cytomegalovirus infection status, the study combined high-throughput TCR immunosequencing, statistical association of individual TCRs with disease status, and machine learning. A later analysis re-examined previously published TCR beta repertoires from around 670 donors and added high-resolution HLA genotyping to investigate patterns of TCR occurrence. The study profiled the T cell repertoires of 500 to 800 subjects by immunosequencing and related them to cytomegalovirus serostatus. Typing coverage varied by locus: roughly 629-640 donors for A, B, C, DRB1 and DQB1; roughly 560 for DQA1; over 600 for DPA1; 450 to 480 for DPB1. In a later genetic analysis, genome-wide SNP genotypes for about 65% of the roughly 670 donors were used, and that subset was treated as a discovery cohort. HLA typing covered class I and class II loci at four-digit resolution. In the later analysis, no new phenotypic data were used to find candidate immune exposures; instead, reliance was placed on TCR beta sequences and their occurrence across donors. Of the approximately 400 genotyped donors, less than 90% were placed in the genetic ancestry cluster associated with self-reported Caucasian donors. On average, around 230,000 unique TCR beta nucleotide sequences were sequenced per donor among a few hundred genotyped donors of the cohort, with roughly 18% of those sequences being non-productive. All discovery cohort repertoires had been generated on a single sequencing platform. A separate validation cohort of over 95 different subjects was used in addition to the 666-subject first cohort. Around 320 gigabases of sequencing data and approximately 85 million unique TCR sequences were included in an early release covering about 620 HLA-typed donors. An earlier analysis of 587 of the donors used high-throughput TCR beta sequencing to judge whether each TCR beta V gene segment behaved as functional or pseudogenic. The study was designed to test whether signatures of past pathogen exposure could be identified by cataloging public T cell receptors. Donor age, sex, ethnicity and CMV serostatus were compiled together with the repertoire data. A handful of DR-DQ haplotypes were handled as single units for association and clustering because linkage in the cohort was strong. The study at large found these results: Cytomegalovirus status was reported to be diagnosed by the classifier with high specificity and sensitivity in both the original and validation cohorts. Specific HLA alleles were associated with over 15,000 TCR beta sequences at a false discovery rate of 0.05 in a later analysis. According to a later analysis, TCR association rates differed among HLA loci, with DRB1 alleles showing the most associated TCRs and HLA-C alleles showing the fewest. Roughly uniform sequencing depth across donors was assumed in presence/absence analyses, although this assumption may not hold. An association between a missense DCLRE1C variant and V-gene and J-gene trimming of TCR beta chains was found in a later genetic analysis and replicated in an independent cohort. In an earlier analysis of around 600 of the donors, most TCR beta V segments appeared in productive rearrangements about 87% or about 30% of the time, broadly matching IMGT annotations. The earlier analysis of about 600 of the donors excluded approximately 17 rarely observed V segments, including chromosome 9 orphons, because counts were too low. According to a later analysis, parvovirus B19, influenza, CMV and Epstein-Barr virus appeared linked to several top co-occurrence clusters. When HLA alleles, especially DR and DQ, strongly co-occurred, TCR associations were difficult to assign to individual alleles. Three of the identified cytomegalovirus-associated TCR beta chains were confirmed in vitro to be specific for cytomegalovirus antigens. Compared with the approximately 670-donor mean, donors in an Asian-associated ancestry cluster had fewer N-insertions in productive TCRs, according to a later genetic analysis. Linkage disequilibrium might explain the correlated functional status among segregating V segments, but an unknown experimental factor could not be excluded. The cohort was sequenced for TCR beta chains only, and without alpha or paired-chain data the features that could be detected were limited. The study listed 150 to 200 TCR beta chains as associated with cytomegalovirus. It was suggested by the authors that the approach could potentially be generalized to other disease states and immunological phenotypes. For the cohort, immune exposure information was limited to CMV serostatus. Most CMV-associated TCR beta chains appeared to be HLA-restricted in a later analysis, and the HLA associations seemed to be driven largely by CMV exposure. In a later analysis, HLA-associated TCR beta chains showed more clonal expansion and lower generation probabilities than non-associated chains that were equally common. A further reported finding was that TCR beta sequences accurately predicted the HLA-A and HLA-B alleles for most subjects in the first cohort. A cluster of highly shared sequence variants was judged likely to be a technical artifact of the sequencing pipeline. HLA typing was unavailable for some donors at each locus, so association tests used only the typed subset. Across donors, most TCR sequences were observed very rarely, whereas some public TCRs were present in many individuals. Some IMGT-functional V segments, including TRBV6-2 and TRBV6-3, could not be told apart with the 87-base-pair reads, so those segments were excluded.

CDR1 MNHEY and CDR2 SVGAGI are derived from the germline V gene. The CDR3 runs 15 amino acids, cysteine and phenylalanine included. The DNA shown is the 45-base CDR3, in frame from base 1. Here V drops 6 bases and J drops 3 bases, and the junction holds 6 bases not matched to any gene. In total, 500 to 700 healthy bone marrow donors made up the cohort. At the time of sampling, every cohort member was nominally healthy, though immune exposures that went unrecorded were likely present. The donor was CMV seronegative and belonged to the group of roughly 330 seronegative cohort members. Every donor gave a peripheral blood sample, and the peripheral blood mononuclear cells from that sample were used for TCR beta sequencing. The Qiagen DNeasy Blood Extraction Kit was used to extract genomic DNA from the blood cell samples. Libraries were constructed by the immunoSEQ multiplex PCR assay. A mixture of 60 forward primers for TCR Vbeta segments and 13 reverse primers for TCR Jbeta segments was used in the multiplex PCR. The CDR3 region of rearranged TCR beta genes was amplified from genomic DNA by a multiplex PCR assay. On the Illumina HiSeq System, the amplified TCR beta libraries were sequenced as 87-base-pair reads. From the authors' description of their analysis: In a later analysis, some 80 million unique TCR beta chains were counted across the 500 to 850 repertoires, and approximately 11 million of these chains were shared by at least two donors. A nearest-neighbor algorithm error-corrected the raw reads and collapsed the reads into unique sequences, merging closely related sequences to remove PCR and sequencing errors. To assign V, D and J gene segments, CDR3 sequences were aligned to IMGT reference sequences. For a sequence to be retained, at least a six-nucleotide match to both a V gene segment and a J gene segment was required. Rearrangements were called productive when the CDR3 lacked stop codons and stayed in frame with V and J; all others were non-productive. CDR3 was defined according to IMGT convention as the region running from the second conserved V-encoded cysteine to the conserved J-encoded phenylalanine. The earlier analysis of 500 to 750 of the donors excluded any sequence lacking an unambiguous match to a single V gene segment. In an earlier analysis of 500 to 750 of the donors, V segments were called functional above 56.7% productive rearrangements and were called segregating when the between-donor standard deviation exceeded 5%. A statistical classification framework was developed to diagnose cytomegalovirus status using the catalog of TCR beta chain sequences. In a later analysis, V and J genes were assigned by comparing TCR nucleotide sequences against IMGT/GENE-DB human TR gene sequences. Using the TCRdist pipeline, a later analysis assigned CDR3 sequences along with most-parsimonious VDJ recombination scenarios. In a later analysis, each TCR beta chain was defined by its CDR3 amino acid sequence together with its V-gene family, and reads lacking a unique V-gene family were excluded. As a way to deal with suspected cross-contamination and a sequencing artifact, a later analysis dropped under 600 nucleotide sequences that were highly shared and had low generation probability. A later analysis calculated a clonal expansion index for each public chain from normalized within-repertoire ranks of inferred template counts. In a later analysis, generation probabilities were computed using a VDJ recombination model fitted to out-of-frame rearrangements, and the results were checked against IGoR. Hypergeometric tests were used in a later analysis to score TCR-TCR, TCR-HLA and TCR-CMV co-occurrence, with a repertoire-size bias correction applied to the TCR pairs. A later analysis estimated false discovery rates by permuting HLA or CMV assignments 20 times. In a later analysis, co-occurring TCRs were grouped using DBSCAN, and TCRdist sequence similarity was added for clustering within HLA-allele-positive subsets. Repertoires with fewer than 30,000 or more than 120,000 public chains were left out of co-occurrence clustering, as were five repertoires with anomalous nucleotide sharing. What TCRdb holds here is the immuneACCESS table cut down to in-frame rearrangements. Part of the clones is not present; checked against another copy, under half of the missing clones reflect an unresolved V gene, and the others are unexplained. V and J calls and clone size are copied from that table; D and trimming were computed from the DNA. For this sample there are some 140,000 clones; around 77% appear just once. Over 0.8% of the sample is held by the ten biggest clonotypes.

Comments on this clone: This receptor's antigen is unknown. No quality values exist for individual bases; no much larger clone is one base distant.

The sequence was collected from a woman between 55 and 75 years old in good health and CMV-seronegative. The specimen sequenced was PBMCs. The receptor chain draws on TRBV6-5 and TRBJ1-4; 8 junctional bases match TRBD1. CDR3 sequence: CASSSGTGSNEKLFF. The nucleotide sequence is TGTGCCAGCAGCTCCGGGACAGGATCTAATGAAAAACTGTTTTTT.